This T cell receptor beta chain was identified in a study of T cell responses to AZD1222 COVID-19 vaccine. Generated by immunoSEQ multiplex PCR, the TCRdb table keeps only in-frame clones and is missing some. The repertoire holds tens of thousands of clones, with around 84% as singletons. Comment on this clone: Its antigen is not identified.

The V gene lost 7 bases and the J gene lost 1 base, with 11 bases spanning the gap. The germline V gene encodes CDR1 SQVTM and CDR2 ANQGSEA. The CDR3 loop spans 12 amino acids. Broader study findings: Females outnumbered males among donors, who were mostly white British; clonal diversity was possibly underestimated.

Sequencing used peripheral blood, obtained on day 0 of AZD1222 vaccination. This rearrangement joins TRBV29-1 to TRBJ2-7; D may be TRBD1 or TRBD2 (5 bases each). This TCR came from an adult in good health. This chain's CDR3 is CSARWGSYEQYF. CDR3 in DNA: TGCAGCGCGCGGTGGGGGTCCTACGAGCAGTACTTC.